These 9 T cell receptor beta chains were sequenced from one sample in a study of persistence of HIV-infected CD4 T cells. No antigen has been identified for these receptors. An overlapping HIV-1 Gag peptide pool stimulated these cells at roughly 0.97 ug/peptide/mL. Responding CD4+ T cells were sorted by upregulation of both CD40 ligand and CD69. The libraries were made with immunoSEQ version 4 in survey mode. Measured with immunoSEQ multiplex PCR; TCRdb has only the in-frame clones, and not every one. The top ten hold approximately 1.5% of the sample, which has under 35,000 clones, roughly 70% seen once. The input for sequencing was CD4+ T cells sorted from PBMCs after approximately 18-hour stimulation, taken from a patient who received antiretroviral therapy. The receptors were sampled from an adult man with HIV who was CMV-seropositive.

This chain uses TRBV19 with TRBJ1-4; 8 positions match TRBD1. The V gene end was trimmed by 5 bases and the J gene end by 4 bases; junction bases not matched to a gene: 6. CDR3 size: 15 residues. Germline CDR1 is LNHDA and CDR2 is SQIVND (reference sequence). The DNA of the CDR3 is TGTGCCAGTAGTGACAGGGGTGGGAATAATGAAAAACTGTTTTTT. Translated, it gives CASSDRGGNNEKLFF.

This chain uses TRBV29-1 with TRBJ1-1; D is ambiguous. V lost 3 bases and J lost 0, with 5 bases in between. The CDR3 loop spans 12 amino acids. The V gene's germline CDR1 is SQVTM and CDR2 ANQGSEA. CDR3 region: CSVELVNTEAFF. DNA for the CDR3: TGCAGCGTTGAGTTGGTGAACACTGAAGCTTTCTTT.

The chain carries TRBV3-1 (or the pseudogene TRBV3-2) and TRBJ2-6, with a weak D call TRBD1 (6 bases). The CDR3 is 16 amino acids. V dropped 6 bases and J dropped 2 bases, with 14 bases sitting between them. Germline CDR1 reads LGHDT; CDR2 reads YNNKEL (reference sequence). In DNA form, the CDR3 reads TGTGCCAGCAGAAGTCACTCAGGGGCTGGGGCCAACGTCCTGACTTTC. This gives the protein CASRSHSGAGANVLTF.

This clone was recorded a few times. The CDR3 region is CATSDPVRGPTAEQFF. Here the CDR3 DNA reads TGTGCCACCAGTGACCCCGTAAGAGGGCCGACGGCTGAGCAGTTCTTC. This sequence joins TRBV24-1 and TRBJ2-1; D possibly corresponds to TRBD2 (5 bases). Germline lookup yields CDR1 KGHDR and CDR2 SFDVKD. Trimming removed 4 bases from V and 9 bases from J, with 21 bases in between. This CDR3 comprises 16 residues.

The rearrangement links TRBV10-3 to TRBJ2-7, with 8 bases aligning to TRBD1. The length of the CDR3 is 14 residues. The germline V gene has CDR1 ENHRY and CDR2 SYGVKD. With V trimmed by 0 bases and J by 7 bases, 5 bases remained unmatched. CDR3 loop: CAISESGQVGEQYF. The CDR3 DNA sequence: TGTGCCATCAGTGAGTCGGGACAGGTAGGGGAGCAGTACTTC.

The chain joins TRBV18 to TRBJ1-2; D unresolved. The CDR3 runs 13 residues. Trimming took 3 bases from V and 9 from J, leaving 14 bases between them. Germline CDR1 is KGHSH and CDR2 is LQKENI. The CDR3 protein is CASSPRASDRYTF. In nucleotides, the CDR3 is TGTGCCAGCTCACCCCGGGCCTCAGATCGCTACACCTTC.

This chain uses TRBV27 with TRBJ2-1, with a weak D call TRBD2 (5 bases). Trimming stripped 6 bases from V and 0 bases from J, with 15 bases between. CDR3 length: 16 residues. In germline, CDR1 is MNHEY, CDR2 SMNVEV (reference sequence). The DNA for the CDR3 is TGTGCCAGCAGCCCTTTCGGGGTTTCCTCCTACAATGAGCAGTTCTTC. Its protein is CASSPFGVSSYNEQFF.

The rearrangement joins TRBV14 to TRBJ2-3, with 9 bases lining up with TRBD2. The germline V gene encodes CDR1 SGHDN and CDR2 FVKESK. The V segment lost 4 bases and the J segment 3 bases; nucleotides outside the gene matches: 2. The length of the CDR3 is 14 residues. In DNA form, the CDR3 reads TGTGCCAGCAGCCGCGGGGGGGGAACAGATACGCAGTATTTT. Its translation: CASSRGGGTDTQYF.

In nucleotides, the CDR3 is TGTGCCAGCAGTGTTCAACTCATCACGTCAGCCGCGGCCAAAAACATTCAGTACTTC. It yields the protein CASSVQLITSAAAKNIQYF. The chain recombines TRBV2 with TRBJ2-4, with unresolved D. V lost 4 bases to trimming and J lost 1 base, with 23 bases between them. Germline assignment: CDR1 SNHLY and CDR2 FYNNEI. There are 19 residues in the CDR3.